The 8 T cell receptor beta chains below come from one sample, sequenced in a study of blood T cell repertoires in COVID-19. Profiling relied on immunoSEQ multiplex PCR, and the TCRdb table lists in-frame clones only, not all of them. The top ten hold roughly 6.2% of the sample, which has around 200,000 clones, roughly 89% seen once. The sequencing sample was made of peripheral blood. These receptors all come from a man in his fifties or sixties who had recovered from COVID-19.

This clone came up a few times. This chain connects TRBV9 to TRBJ2-2; D remains unclear. Per the germline V gene, CDR1 is SGDLS and CDR2 is YYNGEE. V lost 0 bases, J lost 6 bases, and 15 bases lay in between. The CDR3 sequence is 16 residues long. CDR3 sequence: CASSVVQPELAGELFF. The CDR3 DNA reads TGTGCCAGCAGCGTAGTCCAACCCGAACTCGCCGGGGAGCTGTTTTTT.

The V gene is TRBV7-2, the J gene TRBJ2-3; D not resolved. The ends were cut back, 1 base at V and 2 bases at J, with 7 bases in the middle. Germline loops: CDR1 SGHTA, CDR2 FQGNSA. This CDR3 contains 14 residues. As DNA, the CDR3 is TGTGCCAGCAGCTTAGACACATTCACAGATACGCAGTATTTT. As protein: CASSLDTFTDTQYF.

This clone was counted many times. CDR3 amino acids: CASSRTGNYGYTF. The CDR3 DNA sequence: TGTGCCAGCTCGCGGACAGGGAACTATGGCTACACCTTC. This rearrangement joins TRBV5-8 to TRBJ1-2, with 8 bases matching TRBD1. This CDR3 is 13 amino acids long. Per germline, CDR1 SGHTS and CDR2 YDEGEE. The junction had 4 bases not matched to a gene; V was cut back by 7 bases and J by 2 bases.

V and J are TRBV10-3 and TRBJ1-1, with D unresolved. Trimming left V 2 bases short and J 4 bases short, with 8 bases between. The germline CDR1 and CDR2 sequences are ENHRY and SYGVKD. CDR3 size: 13 residues. DNA of the CDR3: TGTGCCATCAGTGAGGAGGAAGTCACTGAAGCTTTCTTT. Protein: CAISEEEVTEAFF.

The gene calls are TRBV6-2 or TRBV6-3 and TRBJ2-7; 10 nucleotides agree with TRBD1. The germline CDR1 and CDR2 sequences are MNHEY and SVGEGT. With V trimmed by 5 bases and J by 9 bases, 7 bases remained unmatched. The CDR3 covers 13 residues. In DNA, the CDR3 is TGTGCCAGCAGTCGGACAGGGGGAGTGGGGCAGTACTTC. Translated: CASSRTGGVGQYF.

The V call is TRBV6-2 or TRBV6-3, the J call TRBJ1-1; 7 bases align to TRBD1. Germline trimming cut 6 bases from V and 5 bases from J; bases unmatched to any gene: 15. The length of the CDR3 is 16 residues. Germline CDR1 is MNHEY and CDR2 is SVGEGT. DNA for the CDR3: TGTGCCAGCAGGTACCCACAGGGACAGTATAGGACTGAAGCTTTCTTT. It codes for CASRYPQGQYRTEAFF.

V usage is TRBV6-5 and J usage is TRBJ1-6, with 9 bases identical to TRBD1. Germline V gene lookup returns CDR1 MNHEY and CDR2 SVGAGI. This CDR3 contains 14 residues. Germline trimming cut 4 bases from V and 10 bases from J; bases unmatched to any gene: 5. The CDR3 coding sequence is TGTGCCAGCAGTTGGGACAGGGAGGCCTCACCCCTCCACTTT. The encoded protein is CASSWDREASPLHF.

V is TRBV29-1 and J is TRBJ2-3, with D unresolved. The CDR3 spans 12 residues. Germline V gene lookup returns CDR1 SQVTM and CDR2 ANQGSEA. V shed 5 bases and J shed 6 bases, with 12 bases lying between them. The CDR3 coding sequence is TGCAGCGTTAAGAATTCCCGGGATACGCAGTATTTT. Translating gives CSVKNSRDTQYF.